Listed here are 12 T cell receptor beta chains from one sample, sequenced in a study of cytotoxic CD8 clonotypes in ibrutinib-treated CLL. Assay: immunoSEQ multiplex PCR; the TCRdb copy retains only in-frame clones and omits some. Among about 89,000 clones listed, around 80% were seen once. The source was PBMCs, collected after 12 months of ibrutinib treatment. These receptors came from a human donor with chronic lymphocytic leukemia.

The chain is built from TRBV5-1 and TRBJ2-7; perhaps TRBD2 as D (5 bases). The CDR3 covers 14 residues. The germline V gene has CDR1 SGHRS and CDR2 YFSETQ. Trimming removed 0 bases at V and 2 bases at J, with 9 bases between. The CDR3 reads CASSLAGKTYEQYF. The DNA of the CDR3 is TGCGCCAGCAGCTTGGCCGGGAAAACCTACGAGCAGTACTTC.

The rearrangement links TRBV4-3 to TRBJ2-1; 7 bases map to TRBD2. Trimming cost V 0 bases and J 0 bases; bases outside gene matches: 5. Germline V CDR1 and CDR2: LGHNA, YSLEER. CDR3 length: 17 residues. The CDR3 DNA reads TGCGCCAGCAGCCAAGATGCTAGCGGCGGCTCCTACAATGAGCAGTTCTTC. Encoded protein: CASSQDASGGSYNEQFF.

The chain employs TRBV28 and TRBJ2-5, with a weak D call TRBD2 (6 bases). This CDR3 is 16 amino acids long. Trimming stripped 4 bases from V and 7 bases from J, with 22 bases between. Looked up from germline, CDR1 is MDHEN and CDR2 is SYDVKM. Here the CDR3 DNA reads TGTGCCAGCAGTTCCATGTGGGGATCCGGGAGTTGGACCCAGTACTTC. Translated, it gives CASSSMWGSGSWTQYF. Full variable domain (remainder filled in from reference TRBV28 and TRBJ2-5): DVKVTQSSRYLVKRTGEKVFLECVQDMDHENMFWYRQDPGLGLRLIYFSYDVKMKEKGDIPEGYSVSREKKERFSLILESASTNQTSMYLCASSSMWGSGSWTQYFGPGTRLLVL.

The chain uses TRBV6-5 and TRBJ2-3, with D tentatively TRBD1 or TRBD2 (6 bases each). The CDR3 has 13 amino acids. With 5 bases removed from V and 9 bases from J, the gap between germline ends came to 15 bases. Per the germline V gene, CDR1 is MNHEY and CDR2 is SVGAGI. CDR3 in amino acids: CASSPRLGGTQYF. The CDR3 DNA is TGTGCCAGCAGTCCACGGTTGGGGGGCACGCAGTATTTT.

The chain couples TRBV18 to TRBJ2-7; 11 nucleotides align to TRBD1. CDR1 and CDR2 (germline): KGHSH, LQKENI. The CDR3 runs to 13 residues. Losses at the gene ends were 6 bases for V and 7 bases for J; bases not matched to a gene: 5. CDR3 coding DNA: TGTGCCAGCTCTGGACAGGGGGCTCGGGAGCAGTACTTC. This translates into CASSGQGAREQYF.

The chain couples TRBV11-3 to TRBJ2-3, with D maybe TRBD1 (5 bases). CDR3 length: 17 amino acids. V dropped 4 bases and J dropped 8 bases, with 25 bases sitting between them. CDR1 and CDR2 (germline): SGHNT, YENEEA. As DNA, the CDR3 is TGTGCCAGCAGCTCCCGACAGTCTATAGAGTATGTGGGTACGCAGTATTTT. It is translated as CASSSRQSIEYVGTQYF.

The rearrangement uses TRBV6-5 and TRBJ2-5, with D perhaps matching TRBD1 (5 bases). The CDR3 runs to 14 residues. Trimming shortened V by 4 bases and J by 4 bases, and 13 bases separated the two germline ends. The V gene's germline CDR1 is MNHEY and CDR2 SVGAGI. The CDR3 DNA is TGTGCCAGCAGTTCTCCTAGGGGCCGAGAGACCCAGTACTTC. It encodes CASSSPRGRETQYF.

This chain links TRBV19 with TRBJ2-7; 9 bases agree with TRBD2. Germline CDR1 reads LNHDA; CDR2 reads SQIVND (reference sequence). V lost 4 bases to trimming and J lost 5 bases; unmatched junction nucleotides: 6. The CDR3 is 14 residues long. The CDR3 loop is CASSSGGAINEQYF. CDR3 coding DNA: TGTGCCAGTAGTAGCGGGGGGGCCATCAACGAGCAGTACTTC. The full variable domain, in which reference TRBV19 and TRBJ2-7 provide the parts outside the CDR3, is DGGITQSPKYLFRKEGQNVTLSCEQNLNHDAMYWYRQDPGQGLRLIYYSQIVNDFQKGDIAEGYSVSREKKESFPLTVTSAQKNPTAFYLCASSSGGAINEQYFGPGTRLTVT.

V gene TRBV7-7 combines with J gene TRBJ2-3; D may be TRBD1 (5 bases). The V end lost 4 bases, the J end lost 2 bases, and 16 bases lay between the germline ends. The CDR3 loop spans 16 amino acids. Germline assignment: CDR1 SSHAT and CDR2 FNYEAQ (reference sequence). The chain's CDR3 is CASSSPSGAYTDTQYF. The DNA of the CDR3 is TGTGCCAGCAGCTCCCCGTCTGGGGCCTACACAGATACGCAGTATTTT.

The CDR3 sequence: CASSLARSHEQYF. CDR3 DNA sequence: TGTGCCAGCAGCTTAGCCAGAAGTCACGAGCAGTACTTC. This chain links TRBV7-2 with TRBJ2-7; D gene uncertain. The CDR3 sequence is 13 residues long. Per the germline V gene, CDR1 is SGHTA and CDR2 is FQGNSA. Trimming left V 0 bases short and J 5 bases short, with 8 bases between.

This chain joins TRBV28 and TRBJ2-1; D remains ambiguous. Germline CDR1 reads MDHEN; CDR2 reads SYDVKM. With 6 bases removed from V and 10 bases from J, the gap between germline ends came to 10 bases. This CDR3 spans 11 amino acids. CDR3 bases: TGTGCCAGCAGCTTGACTCGGGAGCAGTTCTTC. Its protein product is CASSLTREQFF.

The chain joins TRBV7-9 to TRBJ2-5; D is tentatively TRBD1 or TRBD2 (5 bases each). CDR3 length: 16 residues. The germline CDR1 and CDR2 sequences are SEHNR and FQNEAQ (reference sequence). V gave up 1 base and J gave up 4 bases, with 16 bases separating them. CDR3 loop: CASSLGGISPRETQYF. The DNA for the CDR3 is TGTGCCAGCAGCTTAGGGGGGATCTCTCCTAGAGAGACCCAGTACTTC.